This TCR beta chain was captured by sequencing in a study of blood T cell repertoires in COVID-19. Study details: Researchers got acute and convalescent COVID-19 samples from the United States, Italy and Spain. Sources were T cells, B-cell-depleted T cells, or PBMCs; the material itself was cDNA or gDNA.

Sequencing used immunoSEQ multiplex PCR; TCRdb keeps in-frame clones, though not all of them. The sample shows approximately 400,000 clones, around 92% of them seen only once. This CDR3 region has 11 residues. V was pared by 6 bases and J by 7 bases, with 10 bases between. CDR1 is SQVTM and CDR2 is ANQGSEA in the germline V gene. The material sequenced was peripheral blood. The receptor was isolated from a man aged 35-49 years with acute or convalescent COVID-19. This rearrangement joins TRBV29-1 to TRBJ2-1; D perhaps matches TRBD2 (6 bases). The CDR3 DNA reads TGCAGCGTACCGGGAGAAAATGAGCAGTTCTTC. Its protein product is CSVPGENEQFF.